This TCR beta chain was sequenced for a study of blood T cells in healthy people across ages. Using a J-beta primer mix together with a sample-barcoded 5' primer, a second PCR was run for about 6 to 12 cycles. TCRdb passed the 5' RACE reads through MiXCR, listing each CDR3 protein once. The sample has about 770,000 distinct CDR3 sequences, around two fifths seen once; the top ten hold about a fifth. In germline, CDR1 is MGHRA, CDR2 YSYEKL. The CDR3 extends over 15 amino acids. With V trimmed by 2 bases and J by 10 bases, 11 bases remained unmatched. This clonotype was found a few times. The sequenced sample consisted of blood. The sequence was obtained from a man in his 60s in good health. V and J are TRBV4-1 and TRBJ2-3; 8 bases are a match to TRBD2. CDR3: CASSQFLGPGGAQYF. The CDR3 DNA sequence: TGCGCCAGCAGCCAATTCTTAGGGCCCGGGGGGGCGCAGTATTTT.